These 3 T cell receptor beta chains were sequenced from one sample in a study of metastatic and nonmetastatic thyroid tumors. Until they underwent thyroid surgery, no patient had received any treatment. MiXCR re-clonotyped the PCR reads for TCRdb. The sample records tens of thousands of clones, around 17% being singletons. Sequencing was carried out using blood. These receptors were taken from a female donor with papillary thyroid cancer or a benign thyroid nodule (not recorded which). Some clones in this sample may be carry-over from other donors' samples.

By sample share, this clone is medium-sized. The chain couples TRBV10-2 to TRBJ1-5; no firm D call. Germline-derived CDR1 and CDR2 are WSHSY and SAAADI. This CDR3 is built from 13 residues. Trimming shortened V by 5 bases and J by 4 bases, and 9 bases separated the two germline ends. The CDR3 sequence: CASSSDNNQPQHF. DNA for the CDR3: TGCGCCAGCAGTTCAGACAATAATCAGCCCCAGCATTTT.

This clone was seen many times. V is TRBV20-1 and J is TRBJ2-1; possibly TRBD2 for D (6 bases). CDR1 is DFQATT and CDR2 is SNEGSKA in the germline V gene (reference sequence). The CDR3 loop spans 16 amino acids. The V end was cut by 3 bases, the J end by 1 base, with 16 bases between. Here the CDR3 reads CSASGLIGGSYNEQFF. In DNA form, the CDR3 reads TGCAGTGCTAGCGGGTTAATCGGGGGTTCCTACAATGAGCAGTTCTTC.

In DNA form, the CDR3 reads TGCGCCAGCAGCAGGGACTCAGCGCTGAACACTGAAGCTTTCTTT. Translating it yields CASSRDSALNTEAFF. The chain joins TRBV5-1 to TRBJ1-1, with TRBD1 as a possible D gene (5 bases). The CDR3 extends over 15 amino acids. Trimming left V 4 bases short and J 0 bases short, with 13 bases between. The germline V gene has CDR1 SGHRS and CDR2 YFSETQ.